Below, 5 T cell receptor beta chains from the same sample are listed, as sequenced in a study of spatial heterogeneity in lung cancer (dated by TCRdb to between 2019 and 2020). What the study reported, not specific to this receptor: The tumor nonsynonymous mutation count correlated with the number of expanded intratumoral alpha and beta TCRs.

The sample's time point, from its label and the paper: sample taken at primary tumor resection. For these TCRs, the target antigens are not known. The protocol used for the library was 5' RACE. The instrument was a NextSeq 500. TCRdb applied fastp at Q25 and MiXCR to the public reads, then kept only in-frame beta chains. Each entry is one CDR3 protein sequence, shown with its most common DNA and genes. For this sample the table gives more than 15,000 distinct CDR3 sequences, of which approximately 6.2% were detected only once. 6.8% of the sample is taken by the ten largest. The material sequenced was lung tumor tissue, taken at surgery. The source is a male donor with early-stage non-small cell lung cancer.

This clonotype was seen a few times. The chain employs TRBV27 and TRBJ2-3, with unresolved D. Germline loops: CDR1 MNHEY, CDR2 SMNVEV (reference sequence). CDR3 length: 10 amino acids. V lost 5 bases, J lost 5 bases, and 2 bases lay in between. CDR3 amino acids: CASSGDTQYF. In DNA, the CDR3 is TGTGCCAGCAGTGGAGATACGCAGTATTTT.

The rearrangement uses TRBV28 and TRBJ2-3; D possibly corresponds to TRBD2 (7 bases). V lost 2 bases and J 6 bases, leaving 12 bases between the germline ends. The V gene's germline CDR1 is MDHEN and CDR2 SYDVKM. This CDR3 is 14 amino acids long. The CDR3 is CASSLGGAGDTQYF. CDR3 sequence (DNA): TGTGCCAGCAGTTTAGGGGGGGCAGGGGATACGCAGTATTTT.

This clonotype was detected a few times. The chain combines TRBV20-1 with TRBJ2-1, with 8 bases matching TRBD2. The length of the CDR3 is 13 residues. Germline CDR1 is DFQATT and CDR2 is SNEGSKA (reference sequence). V lost 4 bases, J lost 5 bases, and 4 bases stayed unmatched. As DNA, the CDR3 is TGCAGTGCTACCGGGGGGGCGGACAATGAGCAGTTCTTC. As protein: CSATGGADNEQFF.

J is TRBJ1-4 and V is TRBV20-1; unclear D gene. The germline V gene has CDR1 DFQATT and CDR2 SNEGSKA (reference sequence). Trimming cost V 2 bases and J 13 bases, with 23 bases left between them. The CDR3 spans 15 residues. This chain's CDR3 is CSARRARNVNEGLFF. In nucleotides, the CDR3 is TGCAGTGCTAGAAGGGCACGGAACGTTAATGAGGGACTGTTTTTT.

This clonotype was counted ten times or more. V is TRBV29-1 and J is TRBJ1-2, with D maybe TRBD1 (5 bases). Per germline, CDR1 SQVTM and CDR2 ANQGSEA. Trimming shortened V by 5 bases and J by 6 bases, and 16 bases separated the two germline ends. This CDR3 comprises 13 residues. CDR3 DNA sequence: TGCAGCGTTAAGGAAGGGGCAGGGAATGGCTACACCTTC. This gives the protein CSVKEGAGNGYTF.